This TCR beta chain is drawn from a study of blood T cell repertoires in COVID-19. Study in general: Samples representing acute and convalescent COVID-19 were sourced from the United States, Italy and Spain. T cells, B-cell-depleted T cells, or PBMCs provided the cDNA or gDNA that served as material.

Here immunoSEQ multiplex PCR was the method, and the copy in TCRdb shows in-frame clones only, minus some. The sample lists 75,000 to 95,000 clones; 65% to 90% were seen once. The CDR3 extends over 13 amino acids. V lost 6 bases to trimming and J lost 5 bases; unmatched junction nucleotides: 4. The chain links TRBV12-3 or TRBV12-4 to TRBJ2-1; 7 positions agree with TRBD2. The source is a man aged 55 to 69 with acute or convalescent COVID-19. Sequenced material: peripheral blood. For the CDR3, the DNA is TGTGCCAGCAGACGCGGGACTAACAATGAGCAGTTCTTC. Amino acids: CASRRGTNNEQFF.